The 17 T cell receptor beta chains below all came from one sample that was sequenced in a study of spatial heterogeneity in lung cancer (dated by TCRdb to the late 2010s). Study-level results and caveats: The tumor nonsynonymous mutation count correlated with the number of expanded intratumoral alpha and beta TCRs.

Antigens for these TCRs are unknown. Library prep was done by 5' RACE. Sequencing was carried out with a NextSeq 500. TCRdb reran the public reads through fastp at Q25 and MiXCR, keeping productive beta chains. Identical CDR3 proteins give one entry, which carries the most common genes and DNA. For this sample there are over a thousand distinct CDR3 sequences; less than 20% appear just once. The ten largest clones represent approximately 20% of the sample. The meaning of the sample's time point label: sample taken at primary tumor resection. Material: lung tumor tissue, obtained at surgery. These receptors all stem from a male donor with early-stage non-small cell lung cancer.

In the case of this clonotype: A single base separates this from a much larger clone, so it may be a read error. This chain joins TRBV5-4 and TRBJ2-7, with 9 bases fitting TRBD1. CDR3 length: 17 residues. Germline V lookup: CDR1 SGHNT, CDR2 YYREEE (reference sequence). The CDR3 nucleotides are TGTGCCGGCAGCTTGGGGGTACAACAGGGGGCGCCCTACGAGCAGTACTTC. It specifies CAGSLGVQQGAPYEQYF.

By sample fraction, this clonotype is medium-sized. V is TRBV5-1 and J is TRBJ2-7; TRBD1 aligns across 7 bases. J lost 3 bases, V lost 1 base, and 7 bases had no gene match. The CDR3 runs to 15 residues. The germline gives CDR1 SGHRS, CDR2 YFSETQ. DNA for the CDR3: TGCGCCAGCAGCTTGACGCCGACAGGGAACTACGAGCAGTACTTC. Translated, it gives CASSLTPTGNYEQYF.

The chain links TRBV10-3 to TRBJ1-2; no reliable D call. Trimming removed 3 bases at V and 0 bases at J, with 11 bases between. Germline V gene sequence: CDR1 ENHRY, CDR2 SYGVKD. The length of the CDR3 is 15 residues. The CDR3 sequence: CAISDGNSPNYGYTF. CDR3 DNA sequence: TGTGCCATCAGTGACGGGAATTCCCCTAACTATGGCTACACCTTC.

The genes are TRBV5-1 and TRBJ2-2; D gene uncertain. Trimming shortened V by 7 bases and J by 0 bases, and 10 bases separated the two germline ends. Germline V lookup: CDR1 SGHRS, CDR2 YFSETQ. This CDR3 comprises 14 residues. The CDR3 sequence is CASATGANTGELFF. The CDR3 region has the DNA TGCGCCAGCGCCACTGGGGCGAACACCGGGGAGCTGTTTTTT.

By share of the sample, this clonotype is medium-sized. The gene calls are TRBV24-1 and TRBJ1-2; D is uncertain. The CDR3 spans 12 residues. Germline V gives CDR1 KGHDR, CDR2 SFDVKD. With 4 bases removed from V and 8 bases from J, the gap between germline ends came to 10 bases. The CDR3 here is CATSDGLMGYTF. DNA for the CDR3: TGTGCCACCAGTGACGGCCTGATGGGCTACACCTTC.

By share, this clonotype ranks as large (0.1 to 1%). The V and J genes are TRBV13 and TRBJ2-3; no firm D call. Germline values: CDR1 PRHDT, CDR2 FYEKMQ (reference sequence). The CDR3 loop spans 14 amino acids. The V end lost 5 bases, the J end lost 2 bases, and 11 bases lay between the germline ends. In DNA, the CDR3 is TGTGCCAGCAGCCGAGATTTTTCCACAGATACGCAGTATTTT. It specifies CASSRDFSTDTQYF. Combining the CDR3 with reference TRBV13 and TRBJ2-3 gives the whole variable domain AAGVIQSPRHLIKEKRETATLKCYPIPRHDTVYWYQQGPGQDPQFLISFYEKMQSDKGSIPDRFSAQQFSDYHSELNMSSLELGDSALYFCASSRDFSTDTQYFGPGTRLTVL.

The rearrangement links TRBV4-1 to TRBJ1-5; a weak D match, TRBD1 (5 bases). From germline, CDR1 is MGHRA and CDR2 YSYEKL. The CDR3 has 15 residues. With 4 bases removed from V and 5 bases from J, the gap between germline ends came to 15 bases. The CDR3 protein is CASSPARGTHQPQHF. CDR3 in DNA: TGCGCCAGCAGCCCGGCCCGAGGGACTCATCAGCCCCAGCATTTT.

The chain carries TRBV7-2 and TRBJ2-3; 8 bases match TRBD1. Germline lookup yields CDR1 SGHTA and CDR2 FQGNSA. The trim removed 8 bases at V and 1 base at J, leaving 5 bases unmatched. This CDR3 region has 14 residues. CDR3 nucleotide sequence: TGTGCCAGCGAGGAGGACAGGGGCACAGATACGCAGTATTTT. Amino acid sequence: CASEEDRGTDTQYF.

By sample share, this clonotype is medium-sized. The V gene is TRBV7-3, the J gene TRBJ2-5, with TRBD1 as a possible D gene (5 bases). CDR1 is SGHTA and CDR2 is FQGTGA in the germline V gene. The CDR3 totals 13 residues. V was cut by 2 bases and J by 1 base, with 5 bases left in between. CDR3 amino acids: CASSLDSQETQYF. CDR3 DNA: TGTGCCAGCAGCTTAGACAGCCAAGAGACCCAGTACTTC.

The sample holds a few counts of this clonotype. This rearrangement joins TRBV7-8 to TRBJ1-4; D remains ambiguous. Germline lookup yields CDR1 SGHVS and CDR2 FQNEAQ. Trimming removed 0 bases at V and 3 bases at J, with 14 bases between. CDR3 length: 17 residues. Here the CDR3 DNA reads TGTGCCAGCAGCTTAGCCCCCTGGGTGGCGGCTAATGAAAAACTGTTTTTT. This translates into CASSLAPWVAANEKLFF.

This clonotype is deemed large. The chain employs TRBV2 and TRBJ1-1; TRBD1 is a possible D gene (6 bases). Germline-derived CDR1 and CDR2 are SNHLY and FYNNEI. The CDR3 spans 12 residues. The germline V and J ends were trimmed by 10 bases and 4 bases, with 13 bases remaining between them. Here the CDR3 reads CAKLEGGTEAFF. The CDR3 DNA reads TGTGCCAAACTAGAGGGGGGCACTGAAGCTTTCTTT.

The chain joins TRBV28 to TRBJ2-5; no firm D call. Germline CDR1 is MDHEN and CDR2 is SYDVKM. The CDR3 consists of 13 residues. V was shortened by 8 bases and J by 5 bases, with 15 bases between the two germline ends. CDR3 bases: TGTGCCAGCCAGCTTCCCTCGCGGGAGACCCAGTACTTC. This gives the protein CASQLPSRETQYF.

This clonotype turned up a few times. The chain combines TRBV27 with TRBJ1-5; D perhaps matches TRBD1 (5 bases). The CDR3 is 16 amino acids. Germline V gene data show CDR1 as MNHEY and CDR2 as SMNVEV (reference sequence). Trimming removed 6 bases at V and 2 bases at J, with 17 bases between. The CDR3 nucleotides read TGTGCCAGCAGACCCCTTGGGGGAGGGGGCAATCAGCCCCAGCATTTT. It yields the protein CASRPLGGGGNQPQHF.

By sample fraction, this clonotype is large (0.1 to 1%). The J gene is TRBJ1-1, the V gene TRBV9; a weak D match, TRBD1 (5 bases). Germline values: CDR1 SGDLS, CDR2 YYNGEE. V lost 0 bases and J lost 4, with 10 bases in between. This CDR3 comprises 14 residues. CDR3 nucleotides: TGTGCCAGCAGCGTAGAATGGGGGGGCACTGAAGCTTTCTTT. Encoded protein: CASSVEWGGTEAFF.

This clonotype was seen a few times. The rearrangement joins TRBV9 to TRBJ1-2, with D perhaps TRBD1 (5 bases). With 3 bases removed from V and 0 bases from J, the gap between germline ends came to 12 bases. This CDR3 has 15 amino acids. Germline V gene sequence: CDR1 SGDLS, CDR2 YYNGEE. CDR3 sequence (DNA): TGTGCCAGCAGCGCGGGGCCTTCCCCTAACTATGGCTACACCTTC. This translates into CASSAGPSPNYGYTF.

V is TRBV3-1 and J is TRBJ2-3; 8 positions agree with TRBD2. With 3 bases clipped from V and 2 bases from J, the junction kept 4 bases outside the gene matches. The CDR3 covers 15 residues. Germline V gives CDR1 LGHDT, CDR2 YNNKEL (reference sequence). CDR3 coding DNA: TGTGCCAGCAGCCATTGGCGGGGGGACACAGATACGCAGTATTTT. It yields the protein CASSHWRGDTDTQYF.

In its sample, this clonotype is medium-sized. The chain links TRBV7-9 to TRBJ2-3; possible D gene TRBD1, 6 bases. Trimming left V 5 bases short and J 5 bases short, with 14 bases between. The CDR3 contains 14 residues. The germline CDR1 and CDR2 sequences are SEHNR and FQNEAQ (reference sequence). CDR3: CASSPRQALDTQYF. DNA for the CDR3: TGTGCCAGCAGCCCTCGACAGGCTTTAGATACGCAGTATTTT.